These T cell receptor beta chains were read from a single sample in a study of shared clonotypes between healthy human individuals. Clones were sequenced by immunoSEQ multiplex PCR, and TCRdb holds only the in-frame ones, with some missing. Altogether about 2.4 million clones are present, around 90% being singletons, with the ten largest covering about 0.13%. The material sequenced was naive CD4+ T cells sorted from blood. The receptors stem from a man in his late teens or twenties in good health. CDR3s include the opening cysteine and the closing phenylalanine or tryptophan. A D gene is named only where the DNA matches it firmly. Part of the rows lack a size; the others show once, few, many or a class for expanded clones.

d_call j_call clone_size v_call cdr3_aa cdr3_nt
TRBD1 TRBJ1-2 NA TRBV2 CASSESGTGTRGYTF TGTGCCAGCAGTGAGTCCGGGACAGGGACGAGAGGCTACACCTTC
NA TRBJ2-3 NA TRBV30 CAWSYTGSSTDTQYF TGTGCCTGGAGTTACACAGGGAGCAGCACAGATACGCAGTATTTT
TRBD2 TRBJ2-3 NA TRBV7-2 CASRAGLTWADTQYF TGTGCCAGCAGAGCGGGACTTACCTGGGCAGATACGCAGTATTTT
NA TRBJ2-2 NA TRBV18 CASSPPNRENTGELFF TGTGCCAGCTCACCACCGAACAGGGAGAACACCGGGGAGCTGTTTTTT
NA TRBJ2-1 NA TRBV10-3 CAITQGSHGEQFF TGTGCCATCACGCAGGGATCACACGGTGAGCAGTTCTTC
TRBD2 TRBJ2-3 NA TRBV5-8 CASSRGLAGGPSDTQYF TGTGCCAGCAGCAGAGGACTAGCGGGGGGGCCATCGGATACGCAGTATTTT
NA TRBJ2-7 NA TRBV6-5 CASSYLTGRGSYEQYF TGTGCCAGCAGTTACTTGACGGGCCGCGGGTCCTACGAGCAGTACTTC
TRBD2 TRBJ2-3 once TRBV7-9 CASSFLRGRTDTQYF TGTGCCAGCAGCTTTCTCCGCGGGAGAACAGATACGCAGTATTTT
NA TRBJ1-4 once TRBV5-6 CASSLAKTAQTKKLFF TGTGCCAGCAGCTTGGCGAAGACAGCTCAGACTAAAAAACTGTTTTTT
NA TRBJ2-7 NA TRBV10-3 CAISEGVSPSDEQYF TGTGCCATCAGTGAGGGAGTCAGCCCGTCGGACGAGCAGTACTTC
TRBD2 TRBJ2-1 NA TRBV6-6 CASSYQGLAGNEQFF TGTGCCAGCAGTTACCAGGGACTAGCGGGGAATGAGCAGTTCTTC
NA TRBJ1-1 NA TRBV30 CAWSVNADTEAFF TGTGCCTGGAGCGTTAACGCAGACACTGAAGCTTTCTTT
TRBD2 TRBJ2-5 NA TRBV7-3 CASSSSGGAEETQYF TGTGCCAGCAGCTCTAGCGGGGGGGCGGAAGAGACCCAGTACTTC
NA TRBJ2-7 NA TRBV30 CAWRGSSYEQYF TGTGCCTGGAGGGGGTCCTCCTACGAGCAGTACTTC
TRBD2 TRBJ2-1 once TRBV6-1 CASIPAGGWNEQFF TGTGCCAGCATCCCAGCGGGGGGCTGGAATGAGCAGTTCTTC
NA TRBJ2-7 NA TRBV30 CAWSVKSGRGGEQYF TGTGCCTGGAGTGTAAAAAGCGGCAGGGGCGGGGAGCAGTACTTC
NA TRBJ2-2 NA TRBV7-3 CASSRWDASFGSGELFF TGTGCCAGCAGCCGTTGGGACGCTTCGTTTGGGTCCGGGGAGCTGTTTTTT
NA TRBJ1-1 NA TRBV7-2 CASSLFMAGNTEAFF TGTGCCAGCAGCTTATTCATGGCAGGGAACACTGAAGCTTTCTTT
NA TRBJ1-6 NA TRBV10-2 CASRDLNSPLHF TGCGCCAGCAGGGACCTTAATTCACCCCTCCACTTT
NA TRBJ2-7 NA TRBV27 CASSYGRVIGEQYF TGTGCCAGCAGTTACGGACGGGTCATAGGCGAGCAGTACTTC
TRBD1 TRBJ1-1 NA TRBV7-2 CASSFTGGGNTEAFF TGTGCCAGCAGCTTTACAGGGGGCGGCAACACTGAAGCTTTCTTT
NA TRBJ2-5 once TRBV1 CTSALTRARETQYF TGCACCAGCGCCCTTACCCGGGCTCGGGAGACCCAGTACTTC
NA TRBJ2-6 NA TRBV28 CASSFLGSSGANVLTF TGTGCCAGCAGTTTTTTGGGTAGCTCTGGGGCCAACGTCCTGACTTTC
NA TRBJ1-4 NA TRBV12-5 CASGSNGANEKLFF TGTGCTAGTGGTTCAAATGGGGCTAATGAAAAACTGTTTTTT
NA TRBJ1-2 NA TRBV7-9 CASSRNLQGDGYTF TGTGCCAGCAGCCGGAACTTGCAGGGAGATGGCTACACCTTC
TRBD1 TRBJ1-1 NA TRBV15 CATSREKTATGDAFF TGTGCCACCAGCAGAGAAAAAACGGCGACAGGGGACGCTTTCTTT
NA TRBJ2-2 NA TRBV6-1 CASRRDFYTGELFF TGTGCCAGCAGGAGGGACTTCTACACCGGGGAGCTGTTTTTT
NA TRBJ2-7 NA TRBV7-2 CASSFFGSSYEQYF TGTGCCAGCAGCTTTTTCGGTTCCTCCTACGAGCAGTACTTC
TRBD1 TRBJ1-2 NA TRBV9 CASSPRGGGIANYGYTF TGTGCCAGCAGCCCTCGGGGAGGGGGCATAGCTAACTATGGCTACACCTTC
NA TRBJ2-3 NA TRBV28 CASTRVSTDTQYF TGTGCCAGCACCAGGGTCTCGACAGATACGCAGTATTTT
NA TRBJ1-4 NA TRBV19 CASNPAYPPTNEKLFF TGTGCCAGTAACCCGGCGTACCCCCCAACTAATGAAAAACTGTTTTTT
TRBD1 TRBJ2-7 NA TRBV5-8 CASSLGDRDMAEQYF TGTGCCAGCAGCTTGGGGGACAGGGACATGGCCGAGCAGTACTTC
NA TRBJ2-7 NA TRBV19 CASSRQADPWEQYF TGTGCCAGTAGTAGGCAGGCGGACCCCTGGGAGCAGTACTTC
NA TRBJ2-5 NA TRBV13 CASSPTAKMGTQYF TGTGCCAGCAGCCCGACGGCTAAAATGGGGACCCAGTACTTC
TRBD2 TRBJ2-5 NA TRBV9 CASSVGSSGIQETQYF TGTGCCAGCAGCGTAGGCTCTAGCGGGATACAAGAGACCCAGTACTTC
NA TRBJ1-1 few TRBV30 CAWTSVGSNTEAFF TGTGCCTGGACTTCCGTTGGATCGAACACTGAAGCTTTCTTT
NA TRBJ1-5 NA TRBV4-1 CASSQVPGAPSSNQPQHF TGCGCCAGCAGCCAAGTTCCGGGGGCCCCATCTAGCAATCAGCCCCAGCATTTT
NA TRBJ1-6 NA TRBV9 CASSVGEHINSPLHF TGTGCCAGCAGCGTAGGTGAACACATAAATTCACCCCTCCACTTT
NA TRBJ2-7 NA TRBV5-1 CASSPNTNRGNEQYF TGCGCCAGCAGCCCGAACACCAATAGGGGGAACGAGCAGTACTTC
NA TRBJ1-2 NA TRBV27 CASSSGTNYGYTF TGTGCCAGCAGTTCCGGGACAAACTATGGCTACACCTTC
NA TRBJ2-1 NA TRBV10-3 CAISESGTRNNEQFF TGTGCCATCAGTGAGTCGGGCACTAGGAACAATGAGCAGTTCTTC
NA TRBJ2-2 NA TRBV19 CASSIAEGHGELFF TGTGCCAGTAGTATAGCGGAGGGGCACGGGGAGCTGTTTTTT
NA TRBJ2-7 NA TRBV7-9 CASSPGQTADEQYF TGTGCCAGCAGTCCTGGACAGACAGCGGACGAGCAGTACTTC
NA TRBJ2-1 NA TRBV20-1 CSVYDPSGQFF TGCAGTGTCTACGACCCCTCGGGGCAGTTCTTC
TRBD1 TRBJ2-1 NA TRBV5-4 CASSLVGQGGSEQFF TGTGCCAGCAGCTTGGTAGGACAGGGGGGGAGTGAGCAGTTCTTC
NA TRBJ1-6 NA TRBV11-2 CASSLDSGLGSYNSPLHF TGTGCCAGCAGCTTAGATAGCGGGTTAGGCTCCTATAATTCACCCCTCCACTTT
NA TRBJ1-2 NA TRBV6-5 CASRGQGNYGYTF TGTGCCAGCAGGGGCCAGGGAAACTATGGCTACACCTTC
TRBD2 TRBJ2-3 once TRBV7-6 CASHGRYTDTQYF TGTGCGTCACACGGGAGGTACACAGATACGCAGTATTTT
NA TRBJ2-3 NA TRBV30 CAWSLGGSTDTQYF TGTGCCTGGAGTCTAGGGGGGAGCACAGATACGCAGTATTTT
NA TRBJ2-2 NA TRBV7-2 CASSFTGGVSGELFF TGTGCCAGCAGCTTCACGGGGGGCGTTTCCGGGGAGCTGTTTTTT
NA TRBJ1-6 NA TRBV18 CASSPGVGYNSPLHF TGTGCCAGCTCACCAGGGGTTGGATATAATTCACCCCTCCACTTT
TRBD1 TRBJ1-4 once TRBV7-9 CASSLRRDSLNEKLFF TGTGCCAGCAGCTTGCGTAGGGACAGCCTAAATGAAAAACTGTTTTTT
TRBD1 TRBJ2-4 NA TRBV11-2 CASSLDDRQTGNKNIQYF TGTGCCAGCAGCTTAGACGATAGACAGACAGGGAACAAAAACATTCAGTACTTC
TRBD2 TRBJ2-1 NA TRBV7-8 CASSPGAGGRSILVQFF TGTGCCAGCAGCCCCGGGGCGGGAGGCAGGAGTATCCTGGTGCAGTTCTTC
NA TRBJ1-1 NA TRBV15 CATSRDWTNEAFF TGTGCCACCAGCAGAGATTGGACGAACGAAGCTTTCTTT
NA TRBJ2-3 NA TRBV29-1 CSVGTFADTQYF TGCAGCGTTGGGACATTCGCAGATACGCAGTATTTT
TRBD2 TRBJ2-1 NA TRBV25-1 CASSPSGSQGEQFF TGTGCCAGCAGCCCTAGCGGGAGTCAGGGTGAGCAGTTCTTC
NA TRBJ2-5 NA TRBV6-5 CASSMTRQETQYF TGTGCCAGCAGTATGACACGCCAAGAGACCCAGTACTTC
TRBD1 TRBJ2-1 NA TRBV9 CASSVDLQGRGRDEQFF TGTGCCAGCAGCGTAGATCTGCAGGGCAGGGGGCGGGATGAGCAGTTCTTC